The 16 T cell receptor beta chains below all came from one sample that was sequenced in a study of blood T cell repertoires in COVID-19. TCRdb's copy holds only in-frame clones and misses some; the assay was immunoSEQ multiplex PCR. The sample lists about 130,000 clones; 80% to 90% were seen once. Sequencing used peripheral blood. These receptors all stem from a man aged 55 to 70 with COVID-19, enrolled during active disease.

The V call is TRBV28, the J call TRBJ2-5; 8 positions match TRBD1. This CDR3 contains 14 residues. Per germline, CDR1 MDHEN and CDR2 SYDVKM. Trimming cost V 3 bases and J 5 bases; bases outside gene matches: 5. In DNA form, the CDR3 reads TGTGCCAGCAGTTTTACAGGGGGTAGGGAGACCCAGTACTTC. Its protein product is CASSFTGGRETQYF.

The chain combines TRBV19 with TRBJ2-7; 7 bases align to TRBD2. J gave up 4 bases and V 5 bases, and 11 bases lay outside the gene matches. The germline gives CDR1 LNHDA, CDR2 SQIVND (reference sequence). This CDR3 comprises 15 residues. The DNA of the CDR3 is TGTGCCAGTAGTCTTACCCCGCGGGGAGGGTACGAGCAGTACTTC. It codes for CASSLTPRGGYEQYF.

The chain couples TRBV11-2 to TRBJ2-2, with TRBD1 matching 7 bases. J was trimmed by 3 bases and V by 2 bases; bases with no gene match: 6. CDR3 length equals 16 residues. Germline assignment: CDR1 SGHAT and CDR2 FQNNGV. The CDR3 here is CASSLFFTGDTGELFF. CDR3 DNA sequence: TGTGCCAGCAGCTTATTTTTCACAGGGGACACCGGGGAGCTGTTTTTT.

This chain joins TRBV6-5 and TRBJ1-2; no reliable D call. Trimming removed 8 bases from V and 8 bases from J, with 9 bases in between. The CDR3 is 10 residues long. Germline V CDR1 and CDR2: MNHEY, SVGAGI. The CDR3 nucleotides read TGTGCCAGCGCCGGGTGGGGCTACACCTTC. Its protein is CASAGWGYTF.

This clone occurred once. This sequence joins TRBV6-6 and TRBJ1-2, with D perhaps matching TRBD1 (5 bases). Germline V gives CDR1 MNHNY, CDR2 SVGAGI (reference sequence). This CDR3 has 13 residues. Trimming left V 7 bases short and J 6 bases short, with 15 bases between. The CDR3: CASTPGRADGYTF. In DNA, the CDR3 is TGTGCCAGCACCCCTGGCAGGGCGGATGGCTACACCTTC.

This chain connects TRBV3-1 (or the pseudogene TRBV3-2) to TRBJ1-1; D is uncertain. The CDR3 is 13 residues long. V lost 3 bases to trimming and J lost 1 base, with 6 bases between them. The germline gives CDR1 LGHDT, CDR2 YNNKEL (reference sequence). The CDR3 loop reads CASSQAQNTEAFF. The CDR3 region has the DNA TGTGCCAGCAGCCAGGCCCAGAACACTGAAGCTTTCTTT.

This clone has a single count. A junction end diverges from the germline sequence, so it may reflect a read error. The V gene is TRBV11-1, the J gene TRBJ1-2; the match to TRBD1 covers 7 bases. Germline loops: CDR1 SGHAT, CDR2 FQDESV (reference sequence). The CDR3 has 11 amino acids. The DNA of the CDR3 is TGTGCCAGCAGTCGCGAGGACAGGCCCATCTTC. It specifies CASSREDRPIF.

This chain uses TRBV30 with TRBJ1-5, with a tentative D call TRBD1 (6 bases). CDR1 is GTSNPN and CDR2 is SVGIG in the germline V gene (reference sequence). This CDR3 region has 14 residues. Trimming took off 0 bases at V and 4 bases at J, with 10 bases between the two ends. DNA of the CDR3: TGTGCCTGGAGTGTTCAGGGGTTGAATCAGCCCCAGCATTTT. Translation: CAWSVQGLNQPQHF.

The CDR3 is CAISVGRNEKLFF. CDR3 sequence (DNA): TGTGCCATCAGTGTTGGGCGCAATGAAAAACTGTTTTTT. The chain is built from TRBV10-3 and TRBJ1-4; D remains unclear. The CDR3 spans 13 residues. CDR1 and CDR2 from the germline V gene are ENHRY and SYGVKD. Trimming left V 4 bases short and J 5 bases short, with 8 bases between.

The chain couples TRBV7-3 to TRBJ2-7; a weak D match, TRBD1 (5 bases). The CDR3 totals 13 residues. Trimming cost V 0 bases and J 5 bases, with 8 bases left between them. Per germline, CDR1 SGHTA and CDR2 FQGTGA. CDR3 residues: CASSLTGRDEQYF. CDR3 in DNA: TGTGCCAGCAGCTTAACCGGCAGGGACGAGCAGTACTTC.

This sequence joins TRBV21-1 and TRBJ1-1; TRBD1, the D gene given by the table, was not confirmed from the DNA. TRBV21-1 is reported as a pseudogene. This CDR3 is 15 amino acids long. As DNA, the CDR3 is TGTGCCAGCAGCAGACCCGGAAGGCAGGCCCCGGAAGCTTTCTTT. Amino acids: CASSRPGRQAPEAFF.

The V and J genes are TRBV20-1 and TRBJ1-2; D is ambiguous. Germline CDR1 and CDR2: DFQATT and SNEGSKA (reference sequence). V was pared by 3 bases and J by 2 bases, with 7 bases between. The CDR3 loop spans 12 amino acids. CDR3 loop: CSASNSNYGYTF. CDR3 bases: TGCAGTGCTAGTAACAGCAACTATGGCTACACCTTC.

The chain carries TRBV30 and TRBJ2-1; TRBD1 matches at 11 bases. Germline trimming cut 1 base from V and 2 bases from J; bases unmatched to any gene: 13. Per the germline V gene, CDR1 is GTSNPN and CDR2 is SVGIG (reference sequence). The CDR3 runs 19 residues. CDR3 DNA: TGTGCCTGGAGTGGGGTACGGAGGGGGGGACAGGGGGCCTACAATGAGCAGTTCTTC. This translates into CAWSGVRRGGQGAYNEQFF.

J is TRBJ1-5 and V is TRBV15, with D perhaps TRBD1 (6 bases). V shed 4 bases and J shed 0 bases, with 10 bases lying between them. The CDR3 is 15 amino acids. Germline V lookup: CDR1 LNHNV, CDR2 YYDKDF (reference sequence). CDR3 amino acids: CATSTRTASNQPQHF. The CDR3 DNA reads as TGTGCCACCAGCACCCGGACAGCTAGCAATCAGCCCCAGCATTTT.

The CDR3 sequence: CASLTPGGFSTEAFF. CDR3 DNA sequence: TGTGCCAGTCTCACTCCCGGAGGGTTTTCGACTGAAGCTTTCTTT. The chain recombines TRBV19 with TRBJ1-1; D gene unclear. This CDR3 contains 15 residues. Trimming removed 8 bases from V and 5 bases from J, with 21 bases in between. Germline CDR1 reads LNHDA; CDR2 reads SQIVND (reference sequence). The full variable domain, with the rest looked up from reference TRBV19 and TRBJ1-1, is DGGITQSPKYLFRKEGQNVTLSCEQNLNHDAMYWYRQDPGQGLRLIYYSQIVNDFQKGDIAEGYSVSREKKESFPLTVTSAQKNPTAFYLCASLTPGGFSTEAFFGQGTRLTVV.

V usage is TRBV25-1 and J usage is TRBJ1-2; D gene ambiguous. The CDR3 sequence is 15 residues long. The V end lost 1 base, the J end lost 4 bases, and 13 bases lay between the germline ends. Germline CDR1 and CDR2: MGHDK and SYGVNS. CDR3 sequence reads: CASSESSNSIYGYTF. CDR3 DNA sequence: TGTGCCAGCAGTGAATCTAGCAACAGCATCTATGGCTACACCTTC.